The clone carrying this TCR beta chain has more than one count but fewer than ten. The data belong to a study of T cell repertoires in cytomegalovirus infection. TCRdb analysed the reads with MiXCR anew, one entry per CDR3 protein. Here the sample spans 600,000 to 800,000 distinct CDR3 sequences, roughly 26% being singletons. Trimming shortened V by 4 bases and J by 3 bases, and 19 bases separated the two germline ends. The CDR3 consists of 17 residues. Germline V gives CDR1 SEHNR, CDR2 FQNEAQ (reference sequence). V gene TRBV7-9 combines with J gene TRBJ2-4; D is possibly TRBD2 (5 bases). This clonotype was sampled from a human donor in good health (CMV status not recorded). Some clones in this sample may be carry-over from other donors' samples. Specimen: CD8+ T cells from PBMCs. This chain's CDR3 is CASSSERESQFKNIQYF. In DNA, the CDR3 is TGTGCCAGCAGCTCGGAGAGGGAAAGTCAGTTCAAAAACATTCAGTACTTC.